This record looks at one T cell receptor beta chain sequence and its context. Its target is unknown. From blood CD8+ and CD4+ T cells, TCR beta sequences were generated. This sample was included in a study of CD8 T cells in Susac syndrome. Random-hexamer reverse transcription was applied to about 0.45 to 1 ug RNA. immunoSEQ multiplex PCR amplified TCR beta CDR3 across 54 Vbeta, 13 Jbeta. Each CDR3 protein gets one entry after TCRdb re-called the immunoSEQ multiplex PCR reads with MiXCR. This sample has roughly 110,000 distinct CDR3 sequences, with over 90% found just once. Study-level findings and limits: The authors acknowledged that the study's TCR sequencing and HLA analysis involved relatively few individuals.

This CDR3 contains 14 residues. V shed 3 bases and J 2 bases; nucleotides not matched to a gene: 1. The V gene's germline CDR1 is LNHNV and CDR2 YYDKDF (reference sequence). The gene calls are TRBV15 and TRBJ2-7, with 10 bases lining up with TRBD1. Sequences were obtained from CD4+ T cells from PBMCs. The receptor was derived from a human donor in good health. As DNA, the CDR3 is TGTGCCACCAGCAGGGACAGGGGGACCTACGAGCAGTACTTC. Translated, it gives CATSRDRGTYEQYF.